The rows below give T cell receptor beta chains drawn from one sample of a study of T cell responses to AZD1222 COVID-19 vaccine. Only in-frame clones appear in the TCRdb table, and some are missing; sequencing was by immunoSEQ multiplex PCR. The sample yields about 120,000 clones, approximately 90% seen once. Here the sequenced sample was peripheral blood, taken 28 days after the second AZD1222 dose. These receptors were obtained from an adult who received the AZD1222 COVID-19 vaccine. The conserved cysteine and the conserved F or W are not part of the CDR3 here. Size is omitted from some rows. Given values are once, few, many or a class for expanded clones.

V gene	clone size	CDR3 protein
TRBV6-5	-	ASSFGTSGFADTQY
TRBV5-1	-	ASSGLRGITGELF
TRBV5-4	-	ASSLEGRLNTEAF
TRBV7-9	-	ASSLAVFNEQF
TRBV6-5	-	ASRIVAGSRYEQY
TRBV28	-	ASRFRGVYEQY
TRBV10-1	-	ASKGYMNTEAF
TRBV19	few	ASSPRRGLLLGYT
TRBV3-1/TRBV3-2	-	ASSPRDYPTTGELF
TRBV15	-	ATSSSYGNQPQH
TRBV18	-	ASSPPGLVGEQY
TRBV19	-	ASSSRENQPQH
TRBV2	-	ASRGHFRFNYGYT
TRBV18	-	ASSPGYQGNQPQH
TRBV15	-	ATSTWDSNSPLH
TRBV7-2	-	ASSLVPGEETQY
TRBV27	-	ASAWDRGNYGYT
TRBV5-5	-	ASSFGSGGSTEAF